A single sample gave rise to the 17 T cell receptor beta chains below, sequenced in a study of blood T cell repertoires in COVID-19. Produced via immunoSEQ multiplex PCR; TCRdb's table is partial and in-frame only. The data contain about 280,000 clones, about 85% of them singletons. The sequenced sample consisted of PBMCs or T cells enriched from blood (not recorded which). These receptors were obtained from a woman aged 45-60 years who had recovered from COVID-19.

The chain combines TRBV5-3 with TRBJ2-7; tentatively, D is TRBD1 (5 bases). Being an ORF, TRBV5-3 has a function that is uncertain. The CDR3 is 15 amino acids. V was cut by 0 bases and J by 2 bases, with 12 bases left in between. The CDR3 region is CARSLDQGDPYEQYF. In DNA form, the CDR3 reads TGTGCCAGAAGCTTGGATCAGGGCGATCCCTACGAGCAGTACTTC.

The sample holds one count of this clone. The rearrangement uses TRBV5-1 and TRBJ1-1; 10 bases are shared with TRBD1. Germline V gene sequence: CDR1 SGHRS, CDR2 YFSETQ. J was trimmed by 4 bases and V by 4 bases; bases with no gene match: 4. This CDR3 spans 14 amino acids. This CDR3 is CASSRDRGGTEAFF. The CDR3 nucleotides read TGCGCCAGCAGCAGGGACAGGGGAGGCACTGAAGCTTTCTTT.

The chain links TRBV7-2 to TRBJ2-5; 7 positions agree with TRBD1. The CDR3 consists of 14 residues. V lost 4 bases, J lost 5 bases, and 7 bases stayed unmatched. The germline CDR1 and CDR2 sequences are SGHTA and FQGNSA. CDR3 in DNA: TGTGCCAGCAGCTCTCGACAGGGTGTCGAGACCCAGTACTTC. It codes for CASSSRQGVETQYF.

This clone was seen just once. The chain uses TRBV11-2 and TRBJ1-3, with D tentatively TRBD1 (6 bases). The CDR3 consists of 16 residues. Per the germline V gene, CDR1 is SGHAT and CDR2 is FQNNGV. V lost 4 bases, J lost 0 bases, and 13 bases lay in between. This chain's CDR3 is CASSYRTVSSGNTIYF. The CDR3 bases are TGTGCCAGCAGCTACCGGACAGTATCCTCTGGAAACACCATATATTTT. Supplemented by reference TRBV11-2 and TRBJ1-3, the full variable domain reads EAGVAQSPRYKIIEKRQSVAFWCNPISGHATLYWYQQILGQGPKLLIQFQNNGVVDDSQLPKDRFSAERLKGVDSTLKIQPAKLEDSAVYLCASSYRTVSSGNTIYFGEGSWLTVV.

The rearrangement uses TRBV19 and TRBJ2-1, with D perhaps matching TRBD2 (5 bases). The CDR3 is 17 residues long. Germline assignment: CDR1 LNHDA and CDR2 SQIVND (reference sequence). V shed 7 bases and J shed 1 base, with 20 bases lying between them. The CDR3 DNA reads TGTGCCAGTACCCCCCCCGCGGGCAGACGATCCTACAATGAGCAGTTCTTC. Translated, it gives CASTPPAGRRSYNEQFF.

This clone occurred once. The chain has TRBV4-1 and TRBJ1-2; tentative D call: TRBD1 (5 bases). CDR3 size: 15 residues. The V gene lost 0 bases and the J gene lost 3 bases, with 11 bases spanning the gap. Germline V gene lookup returns CDR1 MGHRA and CDR2 YSYEKL. The CDR3 protein is CASSQDGGTDYGYTF. CDR3 DNA: TGCGCCAGCAGCCAAGATGGAGGGACGGACTATGGCTACACCTTC.

This clone has just a few counts. This sequence joins TRBV6-5 and TRBJ2-7; 8 bases are a match to TRBD1. The germline CDR1 and CDR2 sequences are MNHEY and SVGAGI. Germline trimming cut 6 bases from V and 5 bases from J; bases unmatched to any gene: 12. The CDR3 is 15 residues long. CDR3 bases: TGTGCCAGCAGAGATAGGACAGGGAGTTTAAACGAGCAGTACTTC. As protein: CASRDRTGSLNEQYF.

The chain has TRBV19 and TRBJ1-1; tentative D call: TRBD1 (6 bases). The germline gives CDR1 LNHDA, CDR2 SQIVND (reference sequence). Trimming removed 6 bases from V and 10 bases from J, with 12 bases in between. The CDR3 contains 11 residues. Here the CDR3 reads CASRDRLGAFF. CDR3 in DNA: TGTGCCAGTAGGGACAGACTGGGAGCTTTCTTT.

V usage is TRBV7-9 and J usage is TRBJ1-2, with 8 bases aligning to TRBD1. This CDR3 comprises 17 residues. CDR1 is SEHNR, CDR2 FQNEAQ, per germline (reference sequence). Trimming cost V 5 bases and J 4 bases; bases outside gene matches: 15. CDR3 sequence: CASSSLDVADRAYGYTF. DNA of the CDR3: TGTGCCAGCAGCAGCTTAGATGTAGCGGACAGGGCCTATGGCTACACCTTC.

The rearrangement links TRBV3-1 (or the pseudogene TRBV3-2) to TRBJ1-6, with D possibly TRBD1 on 6 matching bases. V was clipped by 3 bases and J by 7 bases, with 25 bases between them. The CDR3 totals 19 residues. The germline CDR1 and CDR2 sequences are LGHDT and YNNKEL (reference sequence). The CDR3 loop reads CASSHPHADRPDLNSPLHF. In DNA, the CDR3 is TGTGCCAGCAGCCATCCTCACGCCGACAGGCCCGATCTAAATTCACCCCTCCACTTT.

The chain links TRBV20-1 to TRBJ2-7, with D possibly matching TRBD1 (6 bases). From germline, CDR1 is DFQATT and CDR2 SNEGSKA (reference sequence). V was shortened by 3 bases and J by 7 bases, with 22 bases between the two germline ends. This CDR3 spans 15 amino acids. The CDR3 DNA reads as TGCAGTGCTAGTTTCGGACAGAGGGGGTTCGGGGAGCAGTACTTC. Amino acid sequence: CSASFGQRGFGEQYF.

CDR3 sequence reads: CASSLYLGTSGTSEQYF. The CDR3 nucleotides read TGTGCCAGCAGTTTATACCTCGGGACTAGCGGGACGAGCGAGCAGTACTTC. The chain uses TRBV28 and TRBJ2-7, with 13 bases fitting TRBD2. The length of the CDR3 is 17 residues. Germline V gene sequence: CDR1 MDHEN, CDR2 SYDVKM. V shed 1 base, J shed 6 bases, and the junction held 9 bases outside the gene matches.

CDR3 DNA: TGTGCCAGCAGTGTGCGGGACAGGGGATACAATGAGCAGTTCTTC. Translation: CASSVRDRGYNEQFF. The gene calls are TRBV2 and TRBJ2-1; 10 bases match TRBD1. This CDR3 comprises 15 residues. J gave up 4 bases and V 4 bases, and 4 bases lay outside the gene matches. In germline, CDR1 is SNHLY, CDR2 FYNNEI. Based on the CDR3 plus reference TRBV2 and TRBJ2-1, the full variable domain is EPEVTQTPSHQVTQMGQEVILRCVPISNHLYFYWYRQILGQKVEFLVSFYNNEISEKSEIFDDQFSVERPDGSNFTLKIRSTKLEDSAMYFCASSVRDRGYNEQFFGPGTRLTVL.

This chain connects TRBV6-2 or TRBV6-3 to TRBJ2-1; D is unclear. The CDR3 sequence is 14 residues long. Germline-derived CDR1 and CDR2 are MNHEY and SVGEGT. V was pared by 2 bases and J by 2 bases, with 7 bases between. The CDR3 spells CASSYGATYNEQFF. CDR3 sequence (DNA): TGTGCCAGCAGTTACGGAGCGACCTACAATGAGCAGTTCTTC.

The chain carries TRBV28 and TRBJ1-1, with D possibly matching TRBD1 (5 bases). CDR3 size: 15 residues. The germline V gene has CDR1 MDHEN and CDR2 SYDVKM. V was pared by 5 bases and J by 5 bases, with 18 bases between. The CDR3 nucleotides are TGTGCCAGCAGTCCGCCGATAGACAGTGGGACTGAAGCTTTCTTT. This codes for CASSPPIDSGTEAFF. The entire variable domain, with the rest obtained from reference TRBV28 and TRBJ1-1, is as follows: DVKVTQSSRYLVKRTGEKVFLECVQDMDHENMFWYRQDPGLGLRLIYFSYDVKMKEKGDIPEGYSVSREKKERFSLILESASTNQTSMYLCASSPPIDSGTEAFFGQGTRLTVV.

Comment on this clone: The same CDR3 also results from other DNA sequences found in this sample. The V and J genes are TRBV5-4 and TRBJ1-2; D call uncertain. Trimming stripped 4 bases from V and 3 bases from J, with 10 bases between. CDR3 length: 13 residues. Germline CDR1 SGHNT, CDR2 YYREEE (reference sequence). The CDR3 nucleotides read TGTGCCAGCAGCCCAGCGGGCGACTATGGCTACACCTTC. Translated, it gives CASSPAGDYGYTF.

CDR3 residues: CASSPDRGTEAFF. For the CDR3, the DNA is TGTGCCAGCAGCCCCGACAGGGGCACTGAAGCTTTCTTT. The chain carries TRBV6-2 or TRBV6-3 and TRBJ1-1, with 8 bases identical to TRBD1. Unmatched junction bases numbered 4, after V lost 6 bases and J lost 4 bases. The CDR3 extends over 13 amino acids. Germline CDR1 reads MNHEY; CDR2 reads SVGEGT.